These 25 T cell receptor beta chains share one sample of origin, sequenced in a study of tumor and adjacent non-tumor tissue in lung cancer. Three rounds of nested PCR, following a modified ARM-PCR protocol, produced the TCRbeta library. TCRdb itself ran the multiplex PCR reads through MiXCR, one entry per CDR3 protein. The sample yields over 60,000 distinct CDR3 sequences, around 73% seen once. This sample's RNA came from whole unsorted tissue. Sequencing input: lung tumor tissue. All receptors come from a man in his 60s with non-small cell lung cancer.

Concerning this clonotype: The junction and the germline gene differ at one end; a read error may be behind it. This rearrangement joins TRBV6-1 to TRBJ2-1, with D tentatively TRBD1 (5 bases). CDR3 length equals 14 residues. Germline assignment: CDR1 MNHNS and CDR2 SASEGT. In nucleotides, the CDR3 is TGTGCCAGCAATCCGCAGGGATCCTACAATGAGCAATCCTTC. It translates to CASNPQGSYNEQSF.

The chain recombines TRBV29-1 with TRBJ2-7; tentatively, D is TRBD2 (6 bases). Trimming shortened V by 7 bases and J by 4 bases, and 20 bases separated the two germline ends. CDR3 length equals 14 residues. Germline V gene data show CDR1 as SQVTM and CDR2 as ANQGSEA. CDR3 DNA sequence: TGCAGCGCTAAGGGAGGCATGGGTGGGTACGAGCAGTACTTC. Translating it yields CSAKGGMGGYEQYF.

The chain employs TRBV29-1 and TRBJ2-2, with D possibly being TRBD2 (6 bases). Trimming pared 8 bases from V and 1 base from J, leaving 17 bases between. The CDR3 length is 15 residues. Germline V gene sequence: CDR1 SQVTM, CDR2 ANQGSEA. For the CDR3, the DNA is TGCAGCTTTCTGAACGGGGGTGGGAACACCGGGGAGCTGTTTTTT. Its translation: CSFLNGGGNTGELFF.

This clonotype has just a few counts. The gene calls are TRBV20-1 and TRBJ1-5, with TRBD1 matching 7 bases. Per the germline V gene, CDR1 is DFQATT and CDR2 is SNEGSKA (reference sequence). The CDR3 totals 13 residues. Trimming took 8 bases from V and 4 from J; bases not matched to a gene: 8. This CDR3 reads CSTDRVDNQPQHF. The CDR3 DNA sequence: TGCAGTACAGACAGGGTTGATAATCAGCCCCAGCATTTT.

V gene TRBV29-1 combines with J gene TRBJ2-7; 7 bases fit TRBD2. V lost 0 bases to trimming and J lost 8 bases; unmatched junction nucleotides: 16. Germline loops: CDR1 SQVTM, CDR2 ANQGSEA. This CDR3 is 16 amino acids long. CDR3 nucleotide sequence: TGCAGCGTTGAAGATGGGCTGGGACTAACGGGAGACAAGCAGTACTTC. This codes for CSVEDGLGLTGDKQYF.

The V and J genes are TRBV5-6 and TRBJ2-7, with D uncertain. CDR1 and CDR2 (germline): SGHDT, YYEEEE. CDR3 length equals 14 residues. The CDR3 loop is CTRSLPRNSAEQYF. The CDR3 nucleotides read TGTACCCGCAGCTTGCCTCGCAACAGCGCCGAGCAGTACTTC.

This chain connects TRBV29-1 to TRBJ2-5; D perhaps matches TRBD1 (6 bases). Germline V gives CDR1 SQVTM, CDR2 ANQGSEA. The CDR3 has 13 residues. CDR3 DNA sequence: TGCATCGTGGGGGCCGCTGCTCTTTGGACCCAGTACTTC. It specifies CIVGAAALWTQYF.

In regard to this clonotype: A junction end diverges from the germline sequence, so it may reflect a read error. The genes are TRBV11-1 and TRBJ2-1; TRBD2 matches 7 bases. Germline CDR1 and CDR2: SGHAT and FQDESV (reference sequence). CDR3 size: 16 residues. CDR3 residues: CASSLGIVAGCNEKFF. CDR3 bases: TGTGCCAGCAGCTTAGGTATAGTAGCGGGCTGCAATGAGAAGTTCTTC.

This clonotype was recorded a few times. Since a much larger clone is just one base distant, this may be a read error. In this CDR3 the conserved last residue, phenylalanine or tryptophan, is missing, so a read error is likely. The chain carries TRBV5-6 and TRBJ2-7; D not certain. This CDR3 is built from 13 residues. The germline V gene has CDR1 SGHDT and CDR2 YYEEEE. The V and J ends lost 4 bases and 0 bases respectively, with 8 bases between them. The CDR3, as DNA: TGTGCCAGCAGCCGGACGGACTCCTACGAGCAGTACTTG. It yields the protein CASSRTDSYEQYL.

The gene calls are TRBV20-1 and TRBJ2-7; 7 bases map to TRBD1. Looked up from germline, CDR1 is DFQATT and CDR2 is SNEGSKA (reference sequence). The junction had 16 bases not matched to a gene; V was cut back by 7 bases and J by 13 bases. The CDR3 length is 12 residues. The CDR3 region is CSVRDRPDGHYF. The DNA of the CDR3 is TGCAGTGTGAGGGACAGACCCGACGGGCACTACTTC.

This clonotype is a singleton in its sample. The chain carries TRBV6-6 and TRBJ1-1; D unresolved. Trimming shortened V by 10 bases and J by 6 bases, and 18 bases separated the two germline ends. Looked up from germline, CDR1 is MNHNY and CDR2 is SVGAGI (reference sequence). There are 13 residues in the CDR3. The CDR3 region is CANNCSGSSEAFF. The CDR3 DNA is TGTGCCAACAATTGCTCGGGCAGTTCTGAAGCTTTCTTT.

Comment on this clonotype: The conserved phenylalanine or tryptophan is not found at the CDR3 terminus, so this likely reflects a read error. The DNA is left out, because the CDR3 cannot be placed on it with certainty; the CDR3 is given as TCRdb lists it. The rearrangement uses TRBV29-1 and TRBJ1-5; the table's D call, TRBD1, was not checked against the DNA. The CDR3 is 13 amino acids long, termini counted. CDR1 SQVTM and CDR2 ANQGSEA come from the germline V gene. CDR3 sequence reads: CSVAGGRNQPRHL.

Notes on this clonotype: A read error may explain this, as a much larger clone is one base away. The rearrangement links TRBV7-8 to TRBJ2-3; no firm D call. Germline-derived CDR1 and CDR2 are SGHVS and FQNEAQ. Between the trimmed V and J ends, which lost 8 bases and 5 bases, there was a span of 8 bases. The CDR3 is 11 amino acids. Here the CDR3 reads CASGDLDTQYF. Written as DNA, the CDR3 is TGTGCCAGCGGGGATCTAGATACGCAGTATTTT. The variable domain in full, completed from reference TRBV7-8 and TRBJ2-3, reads GAGVSQSPRYKVAKRGQDVALRCDPISGHVSLFWYQQALGQGPEFLTYFQNEAQLDKSGLPSDRFFAERPEGSVSTLKIQRTQQEDSAVYLCASGDLDTQYFGPGTRLTVL.

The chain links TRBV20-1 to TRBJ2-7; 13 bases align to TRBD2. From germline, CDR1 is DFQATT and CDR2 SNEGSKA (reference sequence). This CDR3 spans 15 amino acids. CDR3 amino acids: CGVAGTSGTSYEQYF. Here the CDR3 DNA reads TGCGGTGTCGCCGGGACTAGCGGGACTTCCTACGAGCAGTACTTC.

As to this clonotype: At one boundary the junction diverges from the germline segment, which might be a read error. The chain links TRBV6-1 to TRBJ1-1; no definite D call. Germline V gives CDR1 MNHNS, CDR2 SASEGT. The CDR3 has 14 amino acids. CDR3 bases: TGTGCCAGCAGTGGAACCCGAGGCGCCACTGAGGCTTTCTTT. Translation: CASSGTRGATEAFF.

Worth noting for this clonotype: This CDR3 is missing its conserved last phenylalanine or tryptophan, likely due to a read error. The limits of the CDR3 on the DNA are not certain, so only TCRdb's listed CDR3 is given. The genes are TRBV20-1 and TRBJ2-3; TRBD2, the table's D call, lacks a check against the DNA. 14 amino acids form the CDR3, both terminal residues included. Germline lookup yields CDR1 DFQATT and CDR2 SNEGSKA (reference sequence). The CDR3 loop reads CSAHTSAYTDTRYL.

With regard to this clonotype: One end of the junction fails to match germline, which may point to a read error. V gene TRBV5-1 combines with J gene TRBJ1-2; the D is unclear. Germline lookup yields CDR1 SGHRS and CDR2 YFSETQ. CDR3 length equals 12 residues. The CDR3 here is CASSSNNCGYTF. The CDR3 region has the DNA TGCGCCAGCAGTTCTAATAACTGTGGCTACACCTTC.

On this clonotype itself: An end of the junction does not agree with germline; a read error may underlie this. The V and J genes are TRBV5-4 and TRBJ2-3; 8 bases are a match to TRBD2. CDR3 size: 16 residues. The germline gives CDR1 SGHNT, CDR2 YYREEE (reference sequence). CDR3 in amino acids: CASGPIEREPGDTHYF. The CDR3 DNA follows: TGTGCCAGCGGCCCTATCGAGCGGGAGCCGGGGGATACGCACTATTTT.

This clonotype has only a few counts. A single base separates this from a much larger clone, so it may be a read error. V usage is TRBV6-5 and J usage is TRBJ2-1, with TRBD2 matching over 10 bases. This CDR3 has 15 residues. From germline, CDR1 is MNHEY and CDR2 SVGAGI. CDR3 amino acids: CASNYRGLAYNEQFF. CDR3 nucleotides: TGTGCCAGCAATTACCGGGGACTAGCGTATAATGAGCAGTTCTTC.

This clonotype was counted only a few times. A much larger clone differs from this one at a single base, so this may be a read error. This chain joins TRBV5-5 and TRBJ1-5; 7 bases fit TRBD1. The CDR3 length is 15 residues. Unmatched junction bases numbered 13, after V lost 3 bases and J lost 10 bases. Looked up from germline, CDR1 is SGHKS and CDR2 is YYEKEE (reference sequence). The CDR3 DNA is TGTGCCAGCAGCTCGGTGGGGGGACAGCCGTTACCCCAGCATTTT. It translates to CASSSVGGQPLPQHF.

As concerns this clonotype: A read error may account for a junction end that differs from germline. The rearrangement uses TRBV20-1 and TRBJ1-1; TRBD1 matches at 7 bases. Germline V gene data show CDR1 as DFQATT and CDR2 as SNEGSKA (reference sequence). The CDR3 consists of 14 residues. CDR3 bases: TGCAGAGCTGTCTCCAGGGGGATGAAAACTGAAGCTTTCTTT. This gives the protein CRAVSRGMKTEAFF.

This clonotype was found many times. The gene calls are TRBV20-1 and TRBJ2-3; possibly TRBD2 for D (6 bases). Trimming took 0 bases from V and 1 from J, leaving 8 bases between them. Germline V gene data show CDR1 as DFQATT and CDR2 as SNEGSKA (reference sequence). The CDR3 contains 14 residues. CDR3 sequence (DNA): TGCAGTGCTAGAGAGGGGGAGGGCACAGATACGCAGTATTTT. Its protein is CSAREGEGTDTQYF.

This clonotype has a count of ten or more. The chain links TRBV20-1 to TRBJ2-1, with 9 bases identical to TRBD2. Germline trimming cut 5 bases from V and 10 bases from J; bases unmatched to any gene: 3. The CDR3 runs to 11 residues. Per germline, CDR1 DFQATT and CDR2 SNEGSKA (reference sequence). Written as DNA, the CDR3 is TGCAGTGCTCGGACTAGCGCGGAGCAGTTCTTC. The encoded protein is CSARTSAEQFF.

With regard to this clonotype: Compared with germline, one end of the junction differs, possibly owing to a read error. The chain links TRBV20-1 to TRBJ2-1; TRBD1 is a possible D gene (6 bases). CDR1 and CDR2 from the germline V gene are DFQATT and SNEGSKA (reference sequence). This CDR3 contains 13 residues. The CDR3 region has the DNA TGCAGTACTAGAGTAGTAGGCGGACAGGAGCAGTTCTTC. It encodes CSTRVVGGQEQFF.

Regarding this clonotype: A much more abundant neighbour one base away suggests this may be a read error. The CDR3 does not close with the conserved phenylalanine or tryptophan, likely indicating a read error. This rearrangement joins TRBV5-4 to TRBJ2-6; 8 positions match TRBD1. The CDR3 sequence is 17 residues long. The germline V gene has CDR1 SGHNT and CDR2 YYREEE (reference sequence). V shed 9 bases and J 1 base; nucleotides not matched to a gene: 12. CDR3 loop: CATGGTGRLSGANVLTL. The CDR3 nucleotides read TGTGCCACCGGAGGGACAGGCCGACTGTCTGGGGCCAACGTCCTGACTCTC.